Included here is one T cell receptor (beta chain) sequence, with context. Its antigen is undetermined. Profiling relied on immunoSEQ multiplex PCR, and the TCRdb table lists in-frame clones only, not all of them. This table has about 82,000 clones, more than 85% appearing once. The data are from a study of cytomegalovirus exposure and HLA in healthy donors. Overall study context: A subsequent analysis stated that the 100 to 150 validation repertoires were run on the same platform as the approximately 700 first-cohort repertoires. Broader study findings: The study designated about 160 TCR beta chains cytomegalovirus-associated. Both high specificity and high sensitivity reportedly marked the classifier's diagnosis of cytomegalovirus status.

Among the roughly 110 subjects of the validation cohort, separate from the approximately 660-subject first cohort, were the donors. This CDR3 is 16 amino acids long. Unmatched junction bases numbered 8, after V lost 1 base and J lost 5 bases. CDR1 and CDR2 from the germline V gene are SGHTA and FQGTGA. The sequenced sample consisted of PBMCs. The chain has TRBV7-3 and TRBJ2-1; 7 nucleotides line up with TRBD2. The source is a man in his late teens or twenties in good health and CMV-seronegative. The CDR3 nucleotides read TGTGCCAGCAGCTTAATGGCTAGCGGTTTAAACAATGAGCAGTTCTTC. It is translated as CASSLMASGLNNEQFF. Drawing the rest from reference TRBV7-3 and TRBJ2-1, the complete variable domain is GAGVSQTPSNKVTEKGKYVELRCDPISGHTALYWYRQSLGQGPEFLIYFQGTGAADDSGLPNDRFFAVRPEGSVSTLKIQRTERGDSAVYLCASSLMASGLNNEQFFGPGTRLTVL.